These 21 T cell receptor beta chains were all obtained from the same sample, sequenced in a study of T cells in Graves' hyperthyroidism and ophthalmopathy. Authors of the study amplified TCR beta CDR3 regions from RNA transcripts. The HTBI primer set drove a first-round RT-PCR of the TCR CDR3. TCRdb itself ran the multiplex PCR reads through MiXCR, one entry per CDR3 protein. Among approximately 300,000 distinct CDR3 sequences listed, about 17% were seen once. Source material: blood. These TCRs come from a woman aged 55 to 70 with Graves' ophthalmopathy.

The chain joins TRBV20-1 to TRBJ1-5, with 7 positions matching TRBD1. The CDR3 covers 13 residues. Trimming took 5 bases from V and 5 from J; bases not matched to a gene: 6. CDR1 and CDR2 from the germline V gene are DFQATT and SNEGSKA (reference sequence). The CDR3 is CSAEDRRHQPQHF. CDR3 sequence (DNA): TGCAGTGCTGAGGACAGGAGACATCAGCCCCAGCATTTT.

This chain joins TRBV28 and TRBJ1-2; D unclear. Per the germline V gene, CDR1 is MDHEN and CDR2 is SYDVKM. V shed 3 bases and J shed 6 bases, with 20 bases lying between them. The CDR3 is made up of 16 amino acids. The CDR3 DNA sequence: TGTGCCAGCAGTTTCTCTCCTGTATCGCCAGGAGATGGCTACACCTTC. Its protein is CASSFSPVSPGDGYTF.

This clonotype has ten or more counts. The chain recombines TRBV7-3 with TRBJ2-7; 7 nucleotides align to TRBD1. The CDR3 has 14 amino acids. The junction had 7 bases not matched to a gene; V was cut back by 2 bases and J by 6 bases. Germline V lookup: CDR1 SGHTA, CDR2 FQGTGA. The CDR3, as DNA: TGTGCCAGCAGCTTAGGGACAGAAGGGGCCGAGCAGTACTTC. Encoded protein: CASSLGTEGAEQYF.

At least ten counts were recorded for this clonotype. The chain couples TRBV6-1 to TRBJ1-5; 7 nucleotides line up with TRBD1. J was trimmed by 7 bases and V by 6 bases; bases with no gene match: 12. The CDR3 covers 15 residues. CDR1 and CDR2 (germline): MNHNS, SASEGT. The CDR3 reads CASRDRLSGVQPQHF. The DNA for the CDR3 is TGTGCCAGCAGGGACAGGCTAAGCGGAGTGCAGCCCCAGCATTTT.

This clonotype was detected many times. The chain carries TRBV6-2 or TRBV6-3 and TRBJ1-5; D not certain. The CDR3 consists of 12 residues. V was trimmed by 2 bases and J by 5 bases, leaving 4 bases between them. Germline V gene lookup returns CDR1 MNHEY and CDR2 SVGEGT. The CDR3 coding sequence is TGTGCCAGCAGTTACCCCTATCAGCCCCAGCATTTT. It codes for CASSYPYQPQHF.

This clonotype was detected many times. This chain joins TRBV5-1 and TRBJ1-5; D remains ambiguous. The CDR3 is 13 residues long. Between the trimmed V and J ends, which lost 0 bases and 7 bases, there was a span of 8 bases. Germline CDR1 is SGHRS and CDR2 is YFSETQ. The CDR3 bases are TGCGCCAGCAGCTTGGACGGGAAGCAGCCCCAGCATTTT. Protein sequence: CASSLDGKQPQHF.

This clonotype was seen at least ten times. The chain employs TRBV20-1 and TRBJ2-1; 8 bases match TRBD1. The V gene end was trimmed by 0 bases and the J gene end by 7 bases; junction bases not matched to a gene: 8. CDR3 size: 15 residues. CDR1 and CDR2 from the germline V gene are DFQATT and SNEGSKA (reference sequence). CDR3 amino acids: CSARDARGRGNEQFF. For the CDR3, the DNA is TGCAGTGCTAGAGACGCCAGGGGGCGCGGGAATGAGCAGTTCTTC.

The rearrangement links TRBV20-1 to TRBJ1-6; 10 bases fit TRBD1. The CDR3 consists of 12 residues. V trimming: 7 bases; J trimming: 6 bases; junction bases outside the gene matches: 0. CDR1 is DFQATT and CDR2 is SNEGSKA in the germline V gene (reference sequence). The CDR3 DNA sequence: TGCAGTGGGACAGGGGGTAATTCACCCCTCCACTTT. Translating gives CSGTGGNSPLHF.

This clonotype was picked up many times. The V call is TRBV5-1, the J call TRBJ2-1, with D possibly matching TRBD1 (5 bases). The CDR3 has 14 residues. Trimming cost V 3 bases and J 2 bases, with 9 bases left between them. Germline CDR1 and CDR2: SGHRS and YFSETQ. CDR3 DNA sequence: TGCGCCAGCAGCTCACAGGACACCTACAATGAGCAGTTCTTC. This sequence encodes CASSSQDTYNEQFF.

This clonotype was counted many times. This sequence joins TRBV11-2 and TRBJ1-1; D is perhaps TRBD1 (5 bases). The V gene's germline CDR1 is SGHAT and CDR2 FQNNGV. The CDR3 runs to 14 residues. V lost 5 bases and J 1 base, leaving 11 bases between the germline ends. The CDR3, as DNA: TGTGCCAGCAGCCACCGGGGGGGGAACACTGAAGCTTTCTTT. Translated: CASSHRGGNTEAFF.

This clonotype was seen only once. The rearrangement uses TRBV4-3 and TRBJ2-3, with a weak D call TRBD2 (5 bases). Germline V gene data show CDR1 as LGHNA and CDR2 as YSLEER. The CDR3 loop spans 14 amino acids. Trimming pared 1 base from V and 3 bases from J, leaving 8 bases between. CDR3 bases: TGCGCCAGCAGCCAAGTTCTAGCAACAGATACGCAGTATTTT. Its translation: CASSQVLATDTQYF.

This clonotype occurred many times. The chain combines TRBV7-2 with TRBJ2-3; 10 nucleotides match TRBD2. The length of the CDR3 is 17 residues. The germline gives CDR1 SGHTA, CDR2 FQGNSA. Trimming cost V 2 bases and J 2 bases; bases outside gene matches: 7. The CDR3 DNA reads TGTGCCAGCAGCTTAACCCTAGCGGGGGCCGTCACAGATACGCAGTATTTT. Its translation is CASSLTLAGAVTDTQYF.

In nucleotides, the CDR3 is TGTGCCAGCAGCCGGCCCGTCCCGGGGGCCCTCTACAATGAGCAGTTCTTC. Amino acid sequence: CASSRPVPGALYNEQFF. V gene TRBV3-1 combines with J gene TRBJ2-1; D might be TRBD1 or TRBD2, each matching 6 bases. Trimming shortened V by 4 bases and J by 3 bases, and 19 bases separated the two germline ends. The CDR3 is 17 amino acids. Germline CDR1 and CDR2: LGHDT and YNNKEL (reference sequence).

With respect to this clonotype: A much larger clone differs from this one at a single base, so this may be a read error. The chain couples TRBV6-1 to TRBJ2-2; 7 bases match TRBD1. The CDR3 consists of 16 residues. Germline CDR1 MNHNS, CDR2 SASEGT. CDR3 residues: CASTRPGTDNTGEPFF. The DNA for the CDR3 is TGTGCCAGCACTAGGCCGGGGACAGATAACACCGGGGAGCCGTTTTTT.

The chain couples TRBV2 to TRBJ1-1, with D hard to call. The CDR3 has 14 amino acids. Trimming took 6 bases from V and 1 from J, leaving 12 bases between them. Germline CDR1 SNHLY, CDR2 FYNNEI. The chain's CDR3 is CASSGGRQNTEAFF. The DNA of the CDR3 is TGTGCCAGCAGCGGAGGACGGCAGAACACTGAAGCTTTCTTT.

This clonotype was observed a handful of times. The chain employs TRBV19 and TRBJ2-3; D call uncertain. Trimming cost V 2 bases and J 3 bases, with 12 bases left between them. CDR1 is LNHDA and CDR2 is SQIVND in the germline V gene (reference sequence). The CDR3 sequence is 15 residues long. The CDR3 protein is CASSIIGSRTDTQYF. The CDR3 region has the DNA TGTGCCAGTAGTATAATCGGCAGTAGGACAGATACGCAGTATTTT.

The V gene is TRBV6-1, the J gene TRBJ1-3, with D unresolved. V was clipped by 6 bases and J by 0 bases, with 12 bases between them. CDR1 and CDR2 from the germline V gene are MNHNS and SASEGT. The CDR3 length is 15 residues. The CDR3 loop is CASRRGRNSGNTIYF. In DNA, the CDR3 is TGTGCCAGCAGACGCGGACGGAACTCTGGAAACACCATATATTTT.

Ten or more counts support this clonotype. The CDR3 DNA follows: TGTGCCAGCAGCCAAGGCACAGGGGGCGGCTACGAGCAGTACTTC. Protein product: CASSQGTGGGYEQYF. This sequence joins TRBV3-1 and TRBJ2-7; 9 bases fit TRBD1. The germline CDR1 and CDR2 sequences are LGHDT and YNNKEL (reference sequence). With 1 base clipped from V and 3 bases from J, the junction kept 4 bases outside the gene matches. CDR3 size: 15 residues.

This clonotype has a handful of counts. V is TRBV6-2 or TRBV6-3 and J is TRBJ2-6; D is uncertain. This CDR3 region has 19 residues. With 1 base removed from V and 0 bases from J, the gap between germline ends came to 16 bases. Germline CDR1 reads MNHEY; CDR2 reads SVGEGT. As DNA, the CDR3 is TGTGCCAGCAGTTACTTCTTCTGGCGCAAATTCTCTGGGGCCAACGTCCTGACTTTC. Translation: CASSYFFWRKFSGANVLTF.

This clonotype has ten or more counts. The chain combines TRBV28 with TRBJ1-1; tentatively, D is TRBD1 (5 bases). The V and J ends lost 3 bases and 1 base respectively, with 9 bases between them. The CDR3 is made up of 14 amino acids. Looked up from germline, CDR1 is MDHEN and CDR2 is SYDVKM. CDR3 sequence reads: CASSFRQPNTEAFF. DNA for the CDR3: TGTGCCAGCAGTTTTAGACAGCCGAACACTGAAGCTTTCTTT.

At least ten counts were recorded for this clonotype. The chain uses TRBV27 and TRBJ1-6; no definite D call. V was shortened by 7 bases and J by 8 bases, with 15 bases between the two germline ends. The CDR3 runs to 14 residues. CDR1 is MNHEY, CDR2 SMNVEV, per germline (reference sequence). CDR3 bases: TGTGCCAGCAAGTGGGGAGGGTCAGATTCACCCCTCCACTTT. Its translation: CASKWGGSDSPLHF.